The sequence of this T cell receptor (beta chain) was determined in a study of blood T cell repertoires in COVID-19. The wider study: Specimens from acute and convalescent COVID-19 originated in the United States, Italy and Spain. Sources were T cells, B-cell-depleted T cells, or PBMCs; the material itself was cDNA or gDNA.

The CDR3 has 13 residues. V lost 0 bases and J 1 base, leaving 6 bases between the germline ends. The V gene's germline CDR1 is GTSNPN and CDR2 SVGIG (reference sequence). This clone showed up just once. As originally analysed: Reference gene primer amplification yielded estimated nucleated cell counts. Only in-frame clones appear in the TCRdb table, and some are missing; sequencing was by immunoSEQ multiplex PCR. V, J and clone size reflect that table, while D and trimming were determined from the DNA. The data hold tens of thousands of clones, with 85% observed a single time. This chain links TRBV30 with TRBJ1-1; no definite D call. Specimen: peripheral blood. The receptor was derived from a man in his sixties with acute or convalescent COVID-19. The CDR3 sequence is CAWSVPENTEAFF. CDR3 nucleotides: TGTGCCTGGAGTGTACCAGAGAACACTGAAGCTTTCTTT.